One and the same sample provided the 20 T cell receptor beta chains below, sequenced in a study of cytomegalovirus exposure and HLA in healthy donors. PCR amplification relied on 60 Vbeta primers (plus 13 Jbeta primers). Measured with immunoSEQ multiplex PCR; TCRdb has only the in-frame clones, and not every one. The sample consists of around 80,000 clones, about 73% of them appearing once. Sequencing was carried out using PBMCs. The receptors shown here come from a man aged 35-49 years in good health and CMV-seronegative.

The chain joins TRBV7-3 to TRBJ1-2, with 8 bases identical to TRBD1. Germline CDR1 reads SGHTA; CDR2 reads FQGTGA. The CDR3 sequence is 12 residues long. The trim removed 6 bases at V and 8 bases at J, leaving 5 bases unmatched. The CDR3 loop reads CASSGQGSGYTF. CDR3 coding DNA: TGTGCCAGCAGTGGACAGGGTTCCGGCTACACCTTC.

CDR3 bases: TGTGCCAGCAGTCCGACCGCCGTACAGGGAACTAGCACAGATACGCAGTATTTT. It translates to CASSPTAVQGTSTDTQYF. This rearrangement joins TRBV7-9 to TRBJ2-3; D is perhaps TRBD1 (6 bases). This CDR3 comprises 18 residues. The germline gives CDR1 SEHNR, CDR2 FQNEAQ (reference sequence). V was clipped by 6 bases and J by 0 bases, with 22 bases between them. Using reference TRBV7-9 and TRBJ2-3 for the parts outside the CDR3, the full variable domain is DTGVSQNPRHKITKRGQNVTFRCDPISEHNRLYWYRQTLGQGPEFLTYFQNEAQLEKSRLLSDRFSAERPKGSFSTLEIQRTEQGDSAMYLCASSPTAVQGTSTDTQYFGPGTRLTVL.

This clone was detected once. The J gene is TRBJ2-5, the V gene TRBV18; D is perhaps TRBD2 (5 bases). Germline loops: CDR1 KGHSH, CDR2 LQKENI. The ends were cut back, 6 bases at V and 5 bases at J, with 10 bases in the middle. The CDR3 runs 12 residues. The CDR3 is CASSPSGETQYF. The CDR3 bases are TGTGCCAGCTCCCCCTCGGGGGAGACCCAGTACTTC.

The chain joins TRBV30 to TRBJ2-5; 12 positions match TRBD1. Germline trimming cut 0 bases from V and 6 bases from J; bases unmatched to any gene: 2. The CDR3 sequence is 14 residues long. Germline V gene sequence: CDR1 GTSNPN, CDR2 SVGIG (reference sequence). DNA of the CDR3: TGTGCCTGGAGTGTGGGACAGGGGGCGAAGACCCAGTACTTC. It specifies CAWSVGQGAKTQYF.

This chain connects TRBV5-1 to TRBJ2-3, with D uncertain. Trimming removed 1 base from V and 6 bases from J, with 9 bases in between. The CDR3 runs to 13 residues. Germline CDR1 reads SGHRS; CDR2 reads YFSETQ. The CDR3 here is CASSLSLSDTQYF. The CDR3 DNA reads as TGCGCCAGCAGCTTGAGCCTCTCGGATACGCAGTATTTT.

The rearrangement uses TRBV18 and TRBJ2-7, with TRBD2 matching over 13 bases. The CDR3 contains 16 residues. CDR1 KGHSH and CDR2 LQKENI come from the germline V gene. V was clipped by 0 bases and J by 3 bases; unmatched bases: 2. The CDR3 nucleotides read TGTGCCAGCTCACCACCCGGGACTAGCGGGAACTACGAGCAGTACTTC. It codes for CASSPPGTSGNYEQYF.

The gene calls are TRBV9 and TRBJ1-1; D unclear. V lost 6 bases, J lost 6 bases, and 15 bases lay in between. Germline CDR1 is SGDLS and CDR2 is YYNGEE. The CDR3 contains 13 residues. The CDR3 here is CASTSPGLAEAFF. Here the CDR3 DNA reads TGTGCCAGCACGTCGCCGGGTCTTGCTGAAGCTTTCTTT.

The chain recombines TRBV18 with TRBJ2-2; no clear D gene. Trimming cost V 2 bases and J 1 base, with 11 bases left between them. The germline CDR1 and CDR2 sequences are KGHSH and LQKENI. There are 16 residues in the CDR3. CDR3 sequence (DNA): TGTGCCAGCTCACCATCCCGGCCAGGGAACACCGGGGAGCTGTTTTTT. This encodes CASSPSRPGNTGELFF. Full variable domain (remainder filled in from reference TRBV18 and TRBJ2-2): NAGVMQNPRHLVRRRGQEARLRCSPMKGHSHVYWYRQLPEEGLKFMVYLQKENIIDESGMPKERFSAEFPKEGPSILRIQQVVRGDSAAYFCASSPSRPGNTGELFFGEGSRLTVL.

This chain connects TRBV6-6 to TRBJ2-1, with 9 bases matching TRBD1. The CDR3 runs to 15 residues. From germline, CDR1 is MNHNY and CDR2 SVGAGI (reference sequence). Trimming at V came to 8 bases and at J to 4 bases, leaving 9 bases not matched to a gene. The DNA for the CDR3 is TGTGCCAGCGCACAGGGGGCCGGTTGGTACAATGAGCAGTTCTTC. It specifies CASAQGAGWYNEQFF.

This clone occurred a few times. The CDR3 sequence: CASSQDVSWGQNINVLTF. The CDR3, as DNA: TGCGCCAGCAGCCAAGATGTATCGTGGGGCCAGAATATTAACGTCCTGACTTTC. The V call is TRBV4-3, the J call TRBJ2-6, with a possible D match to TRBD1 (5 bases). The CDR3 is 18 amino acids. Germline-derived CDR1 and CDR2 are LGHNA and YSLEER. The ends were cut back, 0 bases at V and 10 bases at J, with 22 bases in the middle.

The CDR3 protein is CASSPLSSNQPQHF. For the CDR3, the DNA is TGTGCCAGCAGCCCTCTTTCGTCCAATCAGCCCCAGCATTTT. This chain joins TRBV5-8 and TRBJ1-5, with D unresolved. V lost 4 bases, J lost 3 bases, and 11 bases lay in between. Germline V CDR1 and CDR2: SGHTS, YDEGEE. There are 14 residues in the CDR3.

CDR3 amino acids: CASSHRDRGSGYTF. CDR3 DNA sequence: TGTGCCAGCAGCCATCGGGACAGGGGATCTGGCTACACCTTC. The gene calls are TRBV5-4 and TRBJ1-2; 10 bases align to TRBD1. In germline, CDR1 is SGHNT, CDR2 YYREEE (reference sequence). Trimming took 4 bases from V and 7 from J; bases not matched to a gene: 7. This CDR3 has 14 residues.

The chain couples TRBV19 to TRBJ2-2; the match to TRBD2 covers 11 bases. After removal of 2 bases from V and 3 bases from J, the junction contained 5 bases not matched to a gene. The CDR3 length is 17 residues. Looked up from germline, CDR1 is LNHDA and CDR2 is SQIVND (reference sequence). The DNA of the CDR3 is TGTGCCAGTAGTATAAGAGGACTAGCGGGTCACACCGGGGAGCTGTTTTTT. Translation gives CASSIRGLAGHTGELFF.

This clone came up once. One end of the junction does not line up with germline, which may come from a read error. J is TRBJ2-3 and V is TRBV29-1; TRBD2 agrees at 10 bases. CDR1 is SQVTM and CDR2 is ANQGSEA in the germline V gene. This CDR3 has 16 amino acids. The CDR3 protein is CSVEGTGTSGTDTQYF. CDR3 coding DNA: TGCAGCGTGGAAGGTACCGGGACTAGCGGCACAGATACGCAGTATTTT.

The chain's CDR3 is CASSPDGSSGNTIYF. The CDR3 DNA follows: TGTGCCAGCAGCCCCGACGGGAGCTCTGGAAACACCATATATTTT. The chain carries TRBV7-6 and TRBJ1-3; D remains unclear. V was clipped by 5 bases and J by 0 bases, with 11 bases between them. The CDR3 runs to 15 residues. Germline V gene sequence: CDR1 SGHVS, CDR2 FNYEAQ.

This clone was detected only a few times. CDR3 bases: TGTGCCAGCAGCCCCCAAGAGGTCCCGAACACTGAAGCTTTCTTT. It encodes CASSPQEVPNTEAFF. The chain combines TRBV7-2 with TRBJ1-1; D uncertain. The CDR3 is made up of 15 amino acids. V was cut by 5 bases and J by 1 base, with 14 bases left in between. Germline loops: CDR1 SGHTA, CDR2 FQGNSA.

On this clone itself: An end of the junction differs from the germline gene, which may be a read error. The chain carries TRBV20-1 and TRBJ1-2; 8 bases map to TRBD1. Germline V gene lookup returns CDR1 DFQATT and CDR2 SNEGSKA (reference sequence). The CDR3 consists of 11 residues. The CDR3 nucleotides read TGCAGTGCTAGTCAGGGGGCTTATCCTCACTTC. It encodes CSASQGAYPHF.

This rearrangement joins TRBV30 to TRBJ1-4; D remains unclear. The CDR3 loop spans 13 amino acids. Germline V gives CDR1 GTSNPN, CDR2 SVGIG (reference sequence). V lost 4 bases to trimming and J lost 0 bases, with 6 bases between them. The CDR3, as DNA: TGTGCCTGGAAACAGTCAACTAATGAAAAACTGTTTTTT. Translated: CAWKQSTNEKLFF.

This chain links TRBV23-1 with TRBJ2-1; 7 bases map to TRBD2. TRBV23-1 is an ORF, and what it does is uncertain. The CDR3 has 15 amino acids. V shed 2 bases, J shed 2 bases, and the junction held 3 bases outside the gene matches. CDR3 loop: CASSQAAGTYNEQFF. In nucleotides, the CDR3 is TGCGCCAGCAGTCAAGCAGCGGGAACCTACAATGAGCAGTTCTTC.

The rearrangement links TRBV7-2 to TRBJ2-3, with 12 nucleotides matching TRBD2. This CDR3 has 18 amino acids. V lost 5 bases, J lost 0 bases, and 9 bases stayed unmatched. In germline, CDR1 is SGHTA, CDR2 FQGNSA. As DNA, the CDR3 is TGTGCCAGCAGCCTACGGTCTAGCGGGAGGGGTAGCACAGATACGCAGTATTTT. Amino acid sequence: CASSLRSSGRGSTDTQYF.